The 32 T cell receptor beta chains below all came from one sample that was sequenced in a study of T cells after yellow fever vaccination. TCRdb reprocessed the 5' RACE reads via MiXCR and lists one record per CDR3 protein. The table records 450,000 to 650,000 distinct CDR3 sequences, 21% of them present only once. The sample was PBMCs, taken more than 20 days after the first yellow fever vaccination. The origin of the receptors is a man younger than 30 who received the YFV17D yellow fever vaccine.

This clonotype was found a few times. This chain links TRBV12-3 or TRBV12-4 with TRBJ1-1; possible D gene TRBD1, 6 bases. Trimming shortened V by 6 bases and J by 4 bases, and 15 bases separated the two germline ends. The CDR3 is made up of 14 amino acids. For the CDR3, the DNA is TGTGCCAGCAGGGTAACAGGGAGGAGCACTGAAGCTTTCTTT. Its translation is CASRVTGRSTEAFF.

This chain links TRBV6-2 or TRBV6-3 with TRBJ2-3; maybe TRBD2 (6 bases). V was trimmed by 8 bases and J by 7 bases, leaving 16 bases between them. The CDR3 has 13 amino acids. CDR1 is MNHEY, CDR2 SVGEGT, per germline. CDR3 in amino acids: CASCRGTYNTQYF. The CDR3 DNA is TGTGCCAGCTGCCGCGGGACTTATAATACGCAGTATTTT.

This clonotype appeared a few times. The chain recombines TRBV20-1 with TRBJ1-1; D uncertain. The germline V gene encodes CDR1 DFQATT and CDR2 SNEGSKA (reference sequence). V lost 8 bases and J 1 base, leaving 11 bases between the germline ends. The CDR3 is made up of 12 amino acids. CDR3 sequence reads: CSSDQGNTEAFF. CDR3 nucleotides: TGCAGTTCCGATCAAGGGAACACTGAAGCTTTCTTT.

The chain joins TRBV7-9 to TRBJ2-7, with unresolved D. The CDR3 covers 13 residues. Trimming left V 1 base short and J 4 bases short, with 8 bases between. CDR1 is SEHNR and CDR2 is FQNEAQ in the germline V gene (reference sequence). The CDR3 protein is CASSLGPRYEQYV. The CDR3 DNA is TGTGCCAGCAGCTTAGGGCCGAGGTACGAGCAGTACGTC.

This clonotype was counted a few times. The chain employs TRBV9 and TRBJ1-4, with D possibly matching TRBD1 (6 bases). V was clipped by 0 bases and J by 3 bases, with 9 bases between them. Germline lookup yields CDR1 SGDLS and CDR2 YYNGEE. The CDR3 runs to 15 residues. CDR3 DNA sequence: TGTGCCAGCAGCGTAGGTGGGGGCTCTAATGAAAAACTGTTTTTT. It codes for CASSVGGGSNEKLFF.

In its sample, this clonotype was seen a few times. The genes are TRBV20-1 and TRBJ1-5, with D possibly being TRBD1 (5 bases). Germline values: CDR1 DFQATT, CDR2 SNEGSKA (reference sequence). This CDR3 is built from 12 residues. The chain's CDR3 is CSAWDSTQPQHF. The CDR3 region has the DNA TGCAGCGCTTGGGACTCAACTCAGCCCCAGCATTTT.

This clonotype has a handful of counts. The chain is built from TRBV7-2 and TRBJ1-2; D is unresolved. With 3 bases removed from V and 8 bases from J, the gap between germline ends came to 10 bases. The CDR3 extends over 12 amino acids. CDR1 is SGHTA and CDR2 is FQGNSA in the germline V gene. CDR3 residues: CASSLQSGGYTF. The CDR3 nucleotides are TGTGCCAGCAGCTTGCAGTCGGGGGGCTACACCTTC.

The CDR3 is CASSLARQDGLFF. The DNA for the CDR3 is TGCGCCAGCAGCTTGGCCCGGCAGGATGGGCTGTTTTTT. This chain connects TRBV5-1 to TRBJ2-2; D not resolved. The CDR3 contains 13 residues. The germline V and J ends were trimmed by 0 bases and 13 bases, with 13 bases remaining between them. Germline values: CDR1 SGHRS, CDR2 YFSETQ.

This clonotype turned up a few times. The rearrangement links TRBV15 to TRBJ2-3; D gene unclear. Germline V gene sequence: CDR1 LNHNV, CDR2 YYDKDF (reference sequence). The CDR3 length is 14 residues. The V end was cut by 4 bases, the J end by 6 bases, with 14 bases between. Here the CDR3 reads CATSTARTPDTQYF. Here the CDR3 DNA reads TGTGCCACCAGCACTGCGAGGACCCCCGATACGCAGTATTTT.

This clonotype turned up a few times. CDR3 bases: TGTGCCAGCAGCTTAGTTCAGAGCTCCTACGAGCAGTACTTC. It yields the protein CASSLVQSSYEQYF. The chain employs TRBV13 and TRBJ2-7; no firm D call. The CDR3 totals 14 residues. Germline CDR1 reads PRHDT; CDR2 reads FYEKMQ (reference sequence). The germline V and J ends were trimmed by 1 base and 0 bases, with 7 bases remaining between them.

This clonotype was seen a handful of times. The chain employs TRBV7-7 and TRBJ2-7; TRBD1 matches 9 bases. The CDR3 has 13 residues. CDR1 is SSHAT, CDR2 FNYEAQ, per germline (reference sequence). V was clipped by 4 bases and J by 7 bases; unmatched bases: 5. The CDR3, as DNA: TGTGCCAGCAGCTCAGACAGGGGGGATGAGCAGTACTTC. It codes for CASSSDRGDEQYF.

This rearrangement joins TRBV5-1 to TRBJ2-1, with TRBD2 identical over 8 bases. Germline trimming cut 0 bases from V and 2 bases from J; bases unmatched to any gene: 13. Germline V gives CDR1 SGHRS, CDR2 YFSETQ. There are 19 residues in the CDR3. The CDR3 region is CASSLGPNPRGGPYNEQFF. Here the CDR3 DNA reads TGCGCCAGCAGCTTGGGACCGAATCCTCGGGGGGGCCCCTACAATGAGCAGTTCTTC.

This clonotype was counted a few times. The chain links TRBV5-1 to TRBJ1-1; D is perhaps TRBD1 (5 bases). The CDR3 spans 13 residues. V was pared by 4 bases and J by 3 bases, with 10 bases between. Germline lookup yields CDR1 SGHRS and CDR2 YFSETQ. The CDR3 loop is CASSGDGDTEAFF. As DNA, the CDR3 is TGCGCCAGCAGCGGGGACGGAGACACTGAAGCTTTCTTT.

The chain joins TRBV10-1 to TRBJ2-1; D gene ambiguous. The length of the CDR3 is 14 residues. Trimming pared 2 bases from V and 0 bases from J, leaving 5 bases between. CDR1 and CDR2 (germline): WNHNN, SYGVQD (reference sequence). The CDR3 nucleotides are TGCGCCAGCAGTGAGGGAGACTCCTACAATGAGCAGTTCTTC. Encoded protein: CASSEGDSYNEQFF.

The J gene is TRBJ2-7, the V gene TRBV5-1; 8 positions agree with TRBD2. The germline V gene encodes CDR1 SGHRS and CDR2 YFSETQ. This CDR3 region has 13 residues. With V trimmed by 1 base and J by 3 bases, 0 bases remained unmatched. As DNA, the CDR3 is TGCGCCAGCAGCTTGACTAGCGGCTACGAGCAGTACGTC. Residues: CASSLTSGYEQYV.

The chain is built from TRBV7-6 and TRBJ2-3, with 9 bases lining up with TRBD2. After removal of 1 base from V and 2 bases from J, the junction contained 10 bases not matched to a gene. The CDR3 loop spans 18 amino acids. The germline V gene has CDR1 SGHVS and CDR2 FNYEAQ. The CDR3 here is CASSLEVASGAITDTQYF. Here the CDR3 DNA reads TGTGCCAGCAGCTTAGAGGTAGCTAGCGGGGCAATCACAGATACGCAGTATTTT.

The rearrangement uses TRBV4-2 and TRBJ1-6; D perhaps matches TRBD1 (5 bases). Germline V CDR1 and CDR2: LGHNA, YNFKEQ. The CDR3 is 16 residues long. V was shortened by 8 bases and J by 6 bases, with 20 bases between the two germline ends. The CDR3 spells CASSPTAGQINSPLHF. As DNA, the CDR3 is TGTGCCAGCTCACCGACGGCGGGGCAGATTAATTCACCCCTCCACTTT.

This chain's CDR3 is CASSRWTEPNTEAFF. CDR3 coding DNA: TGTGCCAGCAGTCGCTGGACAGAGCCGAACACTGAAGCTTTCTTT. The rearrangement links TRBV27 to TRBJ1-1; a weak D match, TRBD1 (6 bases). The CDR3 is 15 amino acids. V was cut by 5 bases and J by 1 base, with 14 bases left in between. In germline, CDR1 is MNHEY, CDR2 SMNVEV (reference sequence).

This clonotype occurred a few times. V is TRBV29-1 and J is TRBJ2-6; D remains ambiguous. The CDR3 spans 13 residues. The germline gives CDR1 SQVTM, CDR2 ANQGSEA. Trimming pared 5 bases from V and 0 bases from J, leaving 5 bases between. CDR3 amino acids: CSVYHSGANVLTF. CDR3 sequence (DNA): TGCAGCGTTTACCACTCTGGGGCCAACGTCCTGACTTTC.

The rearrangement joins TRBV20-1 to TRBJ2-3, with TRBD2 as a possible D gene (5 bases). CDR1 and CDR2 (germline): DFQATT, SNEGSKA (reference sequence). The length of the CDR3 is 16 residues. The DNA of the CDR3 is TGCAGAGCCCCACCGGCCGGGGTGGGGAGCACAGATACGCAGTATTTT. This gives the protein CRAPPAGVGSTDTQYF.

This clonotype was seen a handful of times. J is TRBJ2-7 and V is TRBV6-1, with 10 bases that match TRBD2. The germline V gene encodes CDR1 MNHNS and CDR2 SASEGT. Unmatched junction bases numbered 18, after V lost 5 bases and J lost 5 bases. There are 18 residues in the CDR3. For the CDR3, the DNA is TGTGCCAGCAGTCCAGTGAGCGGGGGGGCGTTTTATGCCGACGAGCAGTACGTC. It specifies CASSPVSGGAFYADEQYV.

This clonotype was detected a few times. This chain uses TRBV14 with TRBJ2-3, with TRBD1 as a possible D gene (6 bases). CDR3 length equals 15 residues. Trimming removed 0 bases from V and 4 bases from J, with 11 bases in between. Germline V gene sequence: CDR1 SGHDN, CDR2 FVKESK. The CDR3 spells CASSQEWTVPDTQYF. As DNA, the CDR3 is TGTGCCAGCAGCCAAGAGTGGACAGTCCCAGATACGCAGTATTTT.

To note about this clonotype: A read error may account for a junction end that differs from germline. The chain uses TRBV18 and TRBJ1-2; 7 nucleotides match TRBD1. This CDR3 is 16 amino acids long. The V gene's germline CDR1 is KGHSH and CDR2 LQKENI. CDR3 nucleotides: TGTGCCAGCTCAACACCCTCGAGGGGGCTCAGCTATGGCTACACCTTC. It translates to CASSTPSRGLSYGYTF.

This clonotype was counted between two and nine times. The V call is TRBV4-2, the J call TRBJ2-7; 10 bases agree with TRBD2. Germline CDR1 LGHNA, CDR2 YNFKEQ. The CDR3 totals 16 residues. V dropped 2 bases and J dropped 2; count of bases not matched to a gene: 6. The CDR3 protein is CASSQRSGGVTYEQYF. The CDR3 region has the DNA TGTGCCAGCAGCCAAAGGAGCGGGGGGGTTACCTACGAGCAGTACTTC.

The chain carries TRBV5-5 and TRBJ2-5, with 12 bases matching TRBD2. Germline CDR1 and CDR2: SGHKS and YYEKEE (reference sequence). The CDR3 is 17 amino acids. J lost 2 bases, V lost 4 bases, and 9 bases had no gene match. This CDR3 is CASSILAGGPWQETQYF. The CDR3 DNA is TGTGCCAGCAGCATACTAGCGGGGGGCCCGTGGCAAGAGACCCAGTACTTC.

This chain links TRBV28 with TRBJ1-5; TRBD1 might be the D (5 bases). The ends were cut back, 2 bases at V and 5 bases at J, with 16 bases in the middle. CDR1 is MDHEN and CDR2 is SYDVKM in the germline V gene. The CDR3 totals 16 residues. In DNA, the CDR3 is TGTGCCAGCAGTTTAGGGGTAGGGGATCTCCATCAGCCCCAGCATTTT. This codes for CASSLGVGDLHQPQHF. The full variable domain, in which reference TRBV28 and TRBJ1-5 provide the parts outside the CDR3, is DVKVTQSSRYLVKRTGEKVFLECVQDMDHENMFWYRQDPGLGLRLIYFSYDVKMKEKGDIPEGYSVSREKKERFSLILESASTNQTSMYLCASSLGVGDLHQPQHFGDGTRLSIL.

This clonotype turned up a few times. The V gene is TRBV4-3, the J gene TRBJ2-3; 11 bases map to TRBD2. V shed 5 bases, J shed 3 bases, and the junction held 7 bases outside the gene matches. The germline gives CDR1 LGHNA, CDR2 YSLEER. The CDR3 is 16 amino acids. The CDR3: CASSTRASGGTDTQYF. As DNA, the CDR3 is TGCGCCAGCAGCACACGGGCTAGCGGGGGGACAGATACGCAGTATTTT.

The chain carries TRBV27 and TRBJ2-2; no firm D call. CDR3 length: 10 amino acids. Deletions cut 8 bases from V and 6 bases from J, with 4 bases between. Per germline, CDR1 MNHEY and CDR2 SMNVEV (reference sequence). CDR3 loop: CASGAGELFF. The CDR3 DNA reads TGTGCCAGCGGTGCCGGGGAGCTGTTTTTT.

This clonotype has only a few counts. The V call is TRBV4-3, the J call TRBJ2-1; TRBD1 matches at 9 bases. The CDR3 sequence is 16 residues long. Trimming cost V 0 bases and J 7 bases; bases outside gene matches: 7. Germline lookup yields CDR1 LGHNA and CDR2 YSLEER. CDR3 in amino acids: CASSQDRDRVTNEQFF. CDR3 nucleotides: TGCGCCAGCAGCCAAGATCGGGACAGGGTGACGAATGAGCAGTTCTTC.

This clonotype was observed a few times. The V call is TRBV1, the J call TRBJ2-3; TRBD1 is the table's D call and was not checked against the DNA. TRBV1 is reported as a pseudogene. The length of the CDR3 is 15 residues. CDR3 DNA sequence: TGCACCAGCAGCCAAGCCAGGGGGACGGGAGATACGCAGTATTTT. Protein product: CTSSQARGTGDTQYF.

This clonotype came up many times. V and J are TRBV5-5 and TRBJ1-4; D is uncertain. This CDR3 contains 14 residues. V was clipped by 1 base and J by 3 bases, with 7 bases between them. CDR1 and CDR2 (germline): SGHKS, YYEKEE (reference sequence). The CDR3 loop is CASSLRSSNEKLFF. The DNA for the CDR3 is TGTGCCAGCAGCTTGAGGAGTTCTAATGAAAAACTGTTTTTT. Full variable domain (remainder filled in from reference TRBV5-5 and TRBJ1-4): DAGVTQSPTHLIKTRGQQVTLRCSPISGHKSVSWYQQVLGQGPQFIFQYYEKEERGRGNFPDRFSARQFPNYSSELNVNALLLGDSALYLCASSLRSSNEKLFFGSGTQLSVL.

This clonotype was recorded a few times. In nucleotides, the CDR3 is TGTGCCAGCAGCCCCGGGCCCACCCCCGACTCCGAGCAGTACGTC. Translated: CASSPGPTPDSEQYV. The gene calls are TRBV21-1 and TRBJ2-7; the D call TRBD2 from the table was never checked on the DNA. TRBV21-1 is assigned pseudogene status. The CDR3 sequence is 15 residues long.